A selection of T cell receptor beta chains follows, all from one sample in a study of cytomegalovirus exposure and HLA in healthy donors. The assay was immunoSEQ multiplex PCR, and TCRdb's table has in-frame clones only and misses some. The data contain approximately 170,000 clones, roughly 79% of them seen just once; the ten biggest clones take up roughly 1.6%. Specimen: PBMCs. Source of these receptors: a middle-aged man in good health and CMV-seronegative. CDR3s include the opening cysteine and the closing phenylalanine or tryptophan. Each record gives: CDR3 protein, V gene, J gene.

CDR3aa: CASSQGALRYEQYF
v_gene: TRBV28
j_gene: TRBJ2-7

CDR3aa: CSSSLTTSYNEQFF
v_gene: TRBV7-9
j_gene: TRBJ2-1

CDR3aa: CASSFRLAPDTQYF
v_gene: TRBV7-2
j_gene: TRBJ2-3

CDR3aa: CASSVSRGLAYNEQFF
v_gene: TRBV9
j_gene: TRBJ2-1

CDR3aa: CASSHVAGTGFNQPQHF
v_gene: TRBV4-1
j_gene: TRBJ1-5

CDR3aa: CASSSTSGRDYEQYF
v_gene: TRBV7-2
j_gene: .

CDR3aa: CASSSTPTETRETQYF
v_gene: TRBV5-1
j_gene: TRBJ2-5

CDR3aa: CAWSSGEILAGSYNEQFF
v_gene: TRBV30
j_gene: TRBJ2-1

CDR3aa: CASSPGGYEQYF
v_gene: TRBV11-3
j_gene: TRBJ2-7

CDR3aa: CASSFGSRPDYGYTF
v_gene: TRBV5-5
j_gene: TRBJ1-2

CDR3aa: CAWSGPRHEQFF
v_gene: TRBV30
j_gene: TRBJ2-1

CDR3aa: CASSQPTGNQPQHF
v_gene: TRBV4-1
j_gene: TRBJ1-5

CDR3aa: CASSFAAPTSGNTIYF
v_gene: TRBV5-1
j_gene: TRBJ1-3

CDR3aa: CASSQLPGRLASPKDTDTQYF
v_gene: TRBV4-1
j_gene: TRBJ2-3

CDR3aa: CASSLTGGWDNEQFF
v_gene: TRBV7-3
j_gene: TRBJ2-1

CDR3aa: CASSLPGGGTEAFF
v_gene: TRBV28
j_gene: TRBJ1-1

CDR3aa: CASTKSPGTQYTEAFF
v_gene: TRBV7-2
j_gene: TRBJ1-1

CDR3aa: CASSSGLRALAGDPYEQYF
v_gene: TRBV27
j_gene: TRBJ2-7

CDR3aa: CASSPYPGGGELFF
v_gene: TRBV7-3
j_gene: TRBJ2-2

CDR3aa: CASSTPYSGAAYF
v_gene: TRBV27
j_gene: TRBJ2-3

CDR3aa: CASSPRRLAGPDTQYF
v_gene: TRBV7-2
j_gene: TRBJ2-3

CDR3aa: CSAGTSSGELFF
v_gene: TRBV29-1
j_gene: TRBJ2-2

CDR3aa: CASSSAGTGLNTEAFF
v_gene: TRBV27
j_gene: TRBJ1-1

CDR3aa: CASTPPGRLADEQYF
v_gene: TRBV6-1
j_gene: TRBJ2-7

CDR3aa: CASSLASSSGNTIYF
v_gene: TRBV7-6
j_gene: TRBJ1-3

CDR3aa: CASSPNRVSEGSYNEQFF
v_gene: TRBV18
j_gene: TRBJ2-1

CDR3aa: CASSPVTGANTDTQYF
v_gene: TRBV27
j_gene: TRBJ2-3

CDR3aa: CAWSVPGIWSGNTIYF
v_gene: TRBV30
j_gene: TRBJ1-3

CDR3aa: CASGQSSYNEQFF
v_gene: TRBV5-4
j_gene: TRBJ2-1

CDR3aa: CASSLEGAEQFF
v_gene: TRBV5-1
j_gene: TRBJ2-1

CDR3aa: CASSFLGQGRNEQYF
v_gene: TRBV28
j_gene: TRBJ2-7

CDR3aa: CSARDQNEQFF
v_gene: TRBV20-1
j_gene: TRBJ2-1

CDR3aa: CASIEAGGYTEAFF
v_gene: TRBV7-9
j_gene: TRBJ1-1

CDR3aa: CASSLGTSGRYNEQFF
v_gene: TRBV5-6
j_gene: TRBJ2-1

CDR3aa: CASSLVNPTISNYGYTF
v_gene: TRBV28
j_gene: TRBJ1-2

CDR3aa: CASSSSLPMNTEAFF
v_gene: TRBV5-4
j_gene: TRBJ1-1